The rows below give T cell receptor beta chains drawn from one sample of a study of T cell responses to AZD1222 COVID-19 vaccine. Here immunoSEQ multiplex PCR was the method, and the copy in TCRdb shows in-frame clones only, minus some. This table holds nearly 95,000 clones, nearly 90% found once. This specimen consisted of peripheral blood, obtained on day 0 of AZD1222 vaccination. These receptors originate from an adult in good health. The CDR3 runs from the conserved cysteine through the conserved F or W. A D gene is named only where the DNA matches it firmly. Not every row has a clone size; where given, it reads once, few, many or a size class.

size | J | V | D | CDR3 | DNA
. | TRBJ1-5 | TRBV2 | TRBD1 | CASRTTGAGQPQHF | TGTGCCAGCAGAACCACAGGGGCAGGACAGCCCCAGCATTTT
. | TRBJ1-5 | TRBV7-6 | . | CASSPDSHSNQPQHF | TGTGCCAGCAGCCCAGACAGCCATAGCAATCAGCCCCAGCATTTT
. | TRBJ2-7 | TRBV30 | TRBD1 | CAWSRTGASYEQYF | TGTGCCTGGAGCCGGACAGGGGCCTCCTACGAGCAGTACTTC
once | TRBJ2-3 | TRBV12-3/TRBV12-4 | . | CASSLSDTQYF | TGTGCCAGCAGTTTATCGGATACGCAGTATTTT
once | TRBJ2-6 | TRBV2 | . | CASSRDSSSGANVLTF | TGTGCCAGCAGTCGGGACTCTAGCTCTGGGGCCAACGTCCTGACTTTC
. | TRBJ1-2 | TRBV12-3/TRBV12-4 | . | CASREGGNDGYTF | TGTGCCAGCAGAGAGGGGGGGAACGATGGCTACACCTTC
. | TRBJ2-3 | TRBV9 | . | CASSAGNWGGTDTQYF | TGTGCCAGCAGCGCAGGGAACTGGGGGGGCACAGATACGCAGTATTTT
. | TRBJ2-1 | TRBV27 | TRBD1 | CASRGQGRDEQFF | TGTGCCAGCAGGGGACAGGGGCGGGATGAGCAGTTCTTC
. | TRBJ1-5 | TRBV7-8 | . | CASSPSRSANQPQHF | TGTGCCAGCAGCCCCAGCCGCTCAGCAAATCAGCCCCAGCATTTT
. | TRBJ1-2 | TRBV27 | TRBD1 | CASSRDRGRGYTF | TGTGCCAGCAGCCGGGACAGGGGGCGTGGCTACACCTTC
. | TRBJ2-2 | TRBV6-2/TRBV6-3 | TRBD2 | CASSSELAGYRGTGELFF | TGTGCCAGCAGTTCCGAACTAGCGGGGTACAGGGGCACCGGGGAGCTGTTTTTT
. | TRBJ2-7 | TRBV4-1 | . | CASSHTYEQYF | TGCGCCAGCAGCCACACCTACGAGCAGTACTTC
. | TRBJ1-2 | TRBV4-3 | . | CASSQGGIFSNYGYTF | TGCGCCAGCAGCCAAGGAGGCATTTTCAGTAACTATGGCTACACCTTC
. | TRBJ1-1 | TRBV18 | . | CASSPAGEGWNTEAFF | TGTGCCAGCTCACCAGCAGGCGAGGGGTGGAACACTGAAGCTTTCTTT
. | TRBJ1-1 | TRBV24-1 | TRBD1 | CATSDTRQGMAEAFF | TGTGCCACCAGTGATACAAGACAGGGGATGGCTGAAGCTTTCTTT
few | TRBJ2-3 | TRBV9 | TRBD2 | CASSVLATSTGTQYF | TGTGCCAGCAGCGTCTTAGCGACTAGCACGGGTACGCAGTATTTT
. | TRBJ1-5 | TRBV6-5 | . | CASSYTYGSNQPQHF | TGTGCCAGCAGTTACACGTACGGTAGCAATCAGCCCCAGCATTTT
once | TRBJ2-2 | TRBV7-2 | . | CASSPRTANTGELFF | TGTGCCAGCAGCCCCCGGACAGCGAACACCGGGGAGCTGTTTTTT
. | TRBJ1-5 | TRBV19 | . | CASSFTGGNQPQHF | TGTGCCAGTAGTTTTACAGGTGGCAATCAGCCCCAGCATTTT
. | TRBJ1-6 | TRBV7-3 | . | CASRGGRNSPLHF | TGTGCCAGCAGGGGGGGGAGGAATTCACCCCTCCACTTT
. | TRBJ1-4 | TRBV6-2/TRBV6-3 | . | CASSRSPHSTNEKLFF | TGTGCCAGCAGTCGCTCCCCACATTCAACTAATGAAAAACTGTTTTTT
. | TRBJ2-7 | TRBV18 | TRBD1 | CASSPTRDRVVGEFFEQYF | TGTGCCAGCTCACCGACGCGGGACAGGGTGGTTGGTGAGTTCTTCGAGCAGTACTTC
. | TRBJ2-5 | TRBV6-5 | . | CASTRSQQQETQYF | TGTGCCAGCACCCGGTCTCAACAGCAAGAGACCCAGTACTTC
. | TRBJ1-2 | TRBV7-2 | . | CASSLDFQGNNYGYTF | TGTGCCAGCAGCTTAGACTTCCAGGGAAATAACTATGGCTACACCTTC
. | TRBJ1-2 | TRBV30 | TRBD1 | CAWVSTGGIYGYTF | TGTGCCTGGGTTTCTACAGGGGGAATCTATGGCTACACCTTC
. | TRBJ2-7 | TRBV7-9 | . | CASRVTGGSYEQYF | TGTGCCAGCAGAGTTACCGGGGGATCCTACGAGCAGTACTTC
. | TRBJ2-6 | TRBV19 | . | CASTKGASGANVLTF | TGTGCCAGTACTAAGGGTGCCTCCGGGGCCAACGTCCTGACTTTC
. | TRBJ2-6 | TRBV27 | TRBD2 | CASRLRRGGAGANVLTF | TGTGCCAGCAGACTCCGACGGGGGGGTGCGGGGGCCAACGTCCTGACTTTC
. | TRBJ2-2 | TRBV12-3/TRBV12-4 | . | CASSRGGTGELFF | TGTGCCAGCAGCCGAGGGGGAACCGGGGAGCTGTTTTTT
. | TRBJ2-7 | TRBV7-8 | TRBD1 | CASSRGTAYYEQYF | TGTGCCAGCAGCCGAGGGACAGCTTACTACGAGCAGTACTTC
. | TRBJ1-5 | TRBV7-9 | . | CASSFGGQPQHF | TGTGCCAGCAGCTTCGGGGGACAGCCCCAGCATTTT
. | TRBJ1-4 | TRBV27 | . | CASSLSLKEKLFF | TGTGCCAGCAGTTTATCCTTGAAGGAAAAACTGTTTTTT
. | TRBJ2-3 | TRBV6-2/TRBV6-3 | . | CASSYRSEADTQYF | TGTGCCAGCAGTTACAGAAGTGAAGCAGATACGCAGTATTTT
. | TRBJ1-5 | TRBV2 | TRBD1 | CASRQGAGNQPQHF | TGTGCCAGCAGACAGGGGGCTGGCAATCAGCCCCAGCATTTT
. | TRBJ2-5 | TRBV11-2 | . | CASSLGANQETQYF | TGTGCCAGCAGCTTAGGAGCCAACCAAGAGACCCAGTACTTC
. | TRBJ2-2 | TRBV5-6 | TRBD1 | CASSLAGGQGRGELFF | TGTGCCAGCAGCTTGGCAGGCGGACAGGGTAGAGGGGAGCTGTTTTTT
. | TRBJ1-2 | TRBV6-5 | . | CASSYGGYSSRGGYTF | TGTGCCAGCAGTTACGGGGGATACAGTTCCAGGGGAGGCTACACCTTC
. | TRBJ2-1 | TRBV7-3 | . | CASSSTGTSYNEQFF | TGTGCCAGCAGCTCGACAGGAACTTCCTACAATGAGCAGTTCTTC
. | TRBJ2-7 | TRBV18 | . | CASSPPAGEYEQYF | TGTGCCAGCTCACCACCGGCAGGGGAATACGAGCAGTACTTC
. | TRBJ2-3 | TRBV7-9 | TRBD2 | CASRSSGGAPSTDTQYF | TGTGCCAGCAGAAGTAGCGGGGGGGCCCCTAGCACAGATACGCAGTATTTT
. | TRBJ2-5 | TRBV9 | . | CASSPSWGEETQYF | TGTGCCAGCAGCCCCAGCTGGGGGGAGGAGACCCAGTACTTC
. | TRBJ1-2 | TRBV12-3/TRBV12-4 | . | CASSFGQNYGYTF | TGTGCCAGCAGTTTCGGTCAGAACTATGGCTACACCTTC
. | TRBJ2-7 | TRBV7-9 | TRBD2 | CASSRVAGGLNEQYF | TGTGCCAGCAGCAGAGTAGCGGGGGGGCTGAACGAGCAGTACTTC
. | TRBJ1-5 | TRBV7-9 | . | CASSLRGSNQPQHF | TGTGCCAGCAGCTTAAGGGGTAGCAATCAGCCCCAGCATTTT
. | TRBJ1-4 | TRBV7-2 | TRBD1 | CASSARQGAREKLFF | TGTGCCAGCAGCGCCAGACAGGGGGCGAGGGAAAAACTGTTTTTT
. | TRBJ1-6 | TRBV19 | TRBD1 | CASRPTGGVRSYNSPLHF | TGTGCCAGTAGGCCGACAGGGGGAGTAAGATCCTATAATTCACCCCTCCACTTT
once | TRBJ1-2 | TRBV5-4 | . | CASSLQGGYTF | TGTGCCAGCAGCTTGCAGGGTGGCTACACCTTC
. | TRBJ1-1 | TRBV6-5 | . | CASSSSTEAFF | TGTGCCAGCAGTAGCTCCACTGAAGCTTTCTTT
. | TRBJ1-2 | TRBV24-1 | . | CATSDRDYGYTF | TGTGCCACCAGTGACAGGGATTATGGCTACACCTTC
once | TRBJ2-2 | TRBV5-8 | . | CASSLGKGTFNTGELFF | TGTGCCAGCAGCTTGGGTAAGGGCACCTTCAACACCGGGGAGCTGTTTTTT
. | TRBJ2-7 | TRBV6-5 | TRBD2 | CASSLAGTTYEQYF | TGTGCCAGCAGCCTAGCGGGGACTACCTACGAGCAGTACTTC
. | TRBJ1-4 | TRBV4-1 | . | CASSQEGTFNEKLFF | TGCGCCAGCAGCCAAGAAGGGACATTCAATGAAAAACTGTTTTTT
. | TRBJ1-6 | TRBV5-4 | . | CASSLEGRAYLHF | TGTGCCAGCAGCTTGGAAGGACGGGCCTACCTCCACTTT
. | TRBJ2-1 | TRBV25-1 | TRBD1 | CASSEDRGWNEQFF | TGTGCCAGCAGTGAGGACAGGGGGTGGAATGAGCAGTTCTTC
. | TRBJ1-2 | TRBV15 | . | CATSRDRSGAYGYTF | TGTGCCACCAGCAGAGATCGTTCAGGGGCTTATGGCTACACCTTC